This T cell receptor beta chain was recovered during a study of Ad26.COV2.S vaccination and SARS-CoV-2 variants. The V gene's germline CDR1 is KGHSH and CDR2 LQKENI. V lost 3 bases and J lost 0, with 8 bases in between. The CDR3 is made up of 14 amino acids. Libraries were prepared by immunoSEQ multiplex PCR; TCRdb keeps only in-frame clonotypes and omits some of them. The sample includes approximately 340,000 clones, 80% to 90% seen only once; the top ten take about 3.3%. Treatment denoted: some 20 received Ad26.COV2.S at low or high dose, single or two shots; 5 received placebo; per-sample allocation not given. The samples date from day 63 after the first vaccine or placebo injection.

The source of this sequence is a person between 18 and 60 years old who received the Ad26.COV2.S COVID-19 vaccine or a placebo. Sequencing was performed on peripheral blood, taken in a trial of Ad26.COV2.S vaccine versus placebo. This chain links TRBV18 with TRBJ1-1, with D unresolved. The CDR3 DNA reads TGTGCCAGCTCACCGAGGGATATGAACACTGAAGCTTTCTTT. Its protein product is CASSPRDMNTEAFF.